Listed below are T cell receptor beta chains from one sample, sequenced in a study of CD8+ T cells in alopecia areata. TCRdb keeps only in-frame clones here, not all; method: immunoSEQ multiplex PCR. The table lists about 150,000 clones, 45% to 60% of them singletons, with approximately 6.8% in the top ten. Sequencing was carried out using CD4+ T cells sorted from blood. The receptors here all came from a human donor with alopecia areata. Both conserved end residues are part of each CDR3. Fields, in order: clone size, V gene, D gene, J gene, CDR3 protein, CDR3 DNA. A D gene is named only where the DNA matches it firmly. The size field is filled for only some rows; it gives once, few, many or a size class.

NA,TRBV7-3,TRBD2,TRBJ2-1,CASSQWTSGRADVYNEQFF,TGTGCCAGCAGCCAATGGACTAGCGGGAGGGCCGATGTCTACAATGAGCAGTTCTTC
NA,TRBV6-5,NA,TRBJ2-1,CASSRGGGPYNEQFF,TGTGCCAGCAGCCGTGGGGGGGGGCCTTACAATGAGCAGTTCTTC
few,TRBV29-1,NA,TRBJ2-1,CSVGYEQFF,TGCAGCGTTGGATATGAGCAGTTCTTC
NA,TRBV27,NA,TRBJ1-2,CASSLTGDGYTF,TGTGCCAGCAGTTTAACGGGGGACGGCTACACCTTC
few,TRBV2,TRBD2,TRBJ2-7,CARAVVGLAGGSSYEQYF,TGTGCCCGAGCAGTGGTGGGGCTAGCGGGAGGAAGCTCCTACGAGCAGTACTTC
few,TRBV29-1,NA,TRBJ1-2,CSVESGSYGYTF,TGCAGCGTTGAATCCGGCAGCTATGGCTACACCTTC
NA,TRBV19,NA,TRBJ2-4,CASSIVGRTAKNIQYF,TGTGCCAGTAGTATTGTGGGGCGGACAGCAAAAAACATTCAGTACTTC
NA,TRBV2,NA,TRBJ2-5,CASSPLETQYF,TGTGCCAGCAGCCCTCTGGAGACCCAGTACTTC
few,TRBV4-1,NA,TRBJ2-1,CASSQVSLARRGQFF,TGCGCCAGCAGCCAGGTTAGCCTAGCTCGGCGGGGGCAGTTCTTC
NA,TRBV6-1,NA,TRBJ1-5,CASSEAFDQPQHF,TGTGCCAGCAGTGAAGCGTTTGATCAGCCCCAGCATTTT
NA,TRBV6-1,TRBD2,TRBJ2-1,CASTPGTSGNNEQFF,TGTGCCAGCACACCCGGGACTAGCGGAAACAATGAGCAGTTCTTC
NA,TRBV6-5,TRBD1,TRBJ1-2,CASARTGGDLDGYTF,TGTGCCAGCGCCAGGACAGGGGGCGATTTAGATGGCTACACCTTC
few,TRBV28,NA,TRBJ2-7,CASSPHRGLSSYEQYF,TGTGCCAGCAGTCCACATCGAGGCCTTAGCTCCTACGAGCAGTACTTC
NA,TRBV28,NA,TRBJ2-5,CASSLVLGKTQYF,TGTGCCAGCAGTTTAGTTCTCGGAAAGACCCAGTACTTC
NA,TRBV5-1,NA,TRBJ1-5,CASSLGANDQPQHF,TGCGCCAGCAGCTTGGGGGCCAACGATCAGCCCCAGCATTTT
few,TRBV28,TRBD1,TRBJ2-7,CASGQGAPYEQYF,TGTGCCAGCGGGCAGGGGGCACCCTACGAGCAGTACTTC
few,TRBV19,NA,TRBJ2-2,CATSRQHTGELFF,TGTGCCACAAGCCGACAGCACACCGGGGAGCTGTTTTTT
few,TRBV30,NA,TRBJ2-1,CAWSANGADEQFF,TGTGCCTGGAGTGCCAATGGAGCGGATGAGCAGTTCTTC
NA,TRBV25-1,TRBD1,TRBJ2-1,CASKLGGAGGFNEQFF,TGTGCCAGCAAACTAGGGGGCGCAGGAGGATTCAATGAGCAGTTCTTC
NA,TRBV6-5,NA,TRBJ2-7,CASSYDPDTSYEQYF,TGTGCCAGCAGTTACGACCCTGATACTTCCTACGAGCAGTACTTC
once,TRBV28,NA,TRBJ2-7,CASSKAGFVPYEQYF,TGTGCCAGCAGTAAGGCAGGTTTCGTCCCCTACGAGCAGTACTTC
few,TRBV29-1,NA,TRBJ2-7,CSVGVAKGSSYEQYF,TGCAGCGTTGGGGTAGCCAAGGGGAGCTCCTACGAGCAGTACTTC
few,TRBV29-1,NA,TRBJ2-1,CSVPMGYEQFF,TGCAGCGTTCCGATGGGGTATGAGCAGTTCTTC
few,TRBV15,TRBD2,TRBJ2-1,CATSSILMASGYNEQFF,TGTGCCACCAGCAGTATACTTATGGCTAGCGGATACAATGAGCAGTTCTTC